The 14 T cell receptor beta chains below all came from one sample that was sequenced in a study of T cell repertoires in cytomegalovirus infection. TCRdb re-derived calls from the reads in MiXCR, one entry per CDR3 protein. Among some 500,000 distinct CDR3 sequences listed, approximately 40% were seen once. What these receptors recognize is not known. Sequencing used cultured PBMCs, obtained from culture after CMV antigen stimulation. These receptor sequences come from a human donor in good health (CMV status not recorded). Some clones in this sample may be carry-over from other donors' samples.

The chain recombines TRBV20-1 with TRBJ2-7; 15 nucleotides agree with TRBD2. V dropped 6 bases and J dropped 3; count of bases not matched to a gene: 9. The germline V gene has CDR1 DFQATT and CDR2 SNEGSKA (reference sequence). CDR3 length: 16 amino acids. CDR3 sequence reads: CSALGGLAGGLYEQYF. In DNA form, the CDR3 reads TGCAGTGCCCTGGGGGGACTAGCGGGGGGCCTCTACGAGCAGTACTTC.

The V and J genes are TRBV7-2 and TRBJ2-3; 9 positions match TRBD2. CDR3 size: 15 residues. From germline, CDR1 is SGHTA and CDR2 FQGNSA. After removal of 1 base from V and 4 bases from J, the junction contained 3 bases not matched to a gene. The CDR3 region has the DNA TGTGCCAGCAGCTTAGAGGCGGGAGGGTCAGATACGCAGTATTTT. Its translation is CASSLEAGGSDTQYF.

V is TRBV4-3 and J is TRBJ2-1; D gene uncertain. Deletions cut 1 base from V and 0 bases from J, with 13 bases between. This CDR3 comprises 17 residues. CDR1 and CDR2 (germline): LGHNA, YSLEER. In DNA form, the CDR3 reads TGCGCCAGCAGCCAAGTCGCACACCCTAGCTCCTACAATGAGCAGTTCTTC. Protein product: CASSQVAHPSSYNEQFF.

This clonotype was found a few times. The chain links TRBV19 to TRBJ2-3; TRBD1 is a possible D gene (6 bases). V shed 6 bases and J shed 1 base, with 14 bases lying between them. CDR3 length: 15 residues. The germline V gene has CDR1 LNHDA and CDR2 SQIVND (reference sequence). CDR3 sequence: CASRGPGQGTDTQYF. DNA for the CDR3: TGTGCCAGTAGAGGACCGGGACAAGGCACAGATACGCAGTATTTT. Full variable domain (outside the CDR3, taken from reference TRBV19 and TRBJ2-3): DGGITQSPKYLFRKEGQNVTLSCEQNLNHDAMYWYRQDPGQGLRLIYYSQIVNDFQKGDIAEGYSVSREKKESFPLTVTSAQKNPTAFYLCASRGPGQGTDTQYFGPGTRLTVL.

The chain is built from TRBV7-4 and TRBJ1-2, with 11 bases lining up with TRBD1. The germline V gene has CDR1 SGHVT and CDR2 SQSDAQ. The V and J ends lost 4 bases and 8 bases, in that order; junction bases with no gene match: 15. The CDR3 sequence is 17 residues long. This chain's CDR3 is CASSSALGQGGVWGYTF. Written as DNA, the CDR3 is TGTGCCAGCAGCTCAGCTCTGGGACAGGGGGGAGTATGGGGCTACACCTTC.

The chain has TRBV5-1 and TRBJ2-2; a possible D gene is TRBD2 (5 bases). V was pared by 2 bases and J by 0 bases, with 8 bases between. The CDR3 length is 15 residues. Germline CDR1 SGHRS, CDR2 YFSETQ. The CDR3 sequence: CASSFREANTGELFF. The CDR3 DNA reads as TGCGCCAGCAGCTTCCGGGAAGCGAACACCGGGGAGCTGTTTTTT.

J is TRBJ2-3 and V is TRBV20-1, with D maybe TRBD1 (6 bases). CDR3 length: 15 amino acids. Germline CDR1 is DFQATT and CDR2 is SNEGSKA (reference sequence). Between the trimmed V and J ends, which lost 6 bases and 2 bases, there was a span of 18 bases. The CDR3 DNA reads as TGCAGTGCCTATAACACAGGGCGTCACACAGATACGCAGTATTTT. It codes for CSAYNTGRHTDTQYF.

The chain couples TRBV20-1 to TRBJ2-1, with D perhaps matching TRBD1 (6 bases). With 3 bases removed from V and 0 bases from J, the gap between germline ends came to 12 bases. Germline V gene lookup returns CDR1 DFQATT and CDR2 SNEGSKA (reference sequence). The CDR3 totals 15 residues. CDR3 amino acids: CSASGTGSSYNEQFF. Here the CDR3 DNA reads TGCAGTGCTAGCGGTACAGGGAGCTCCTACAATGAGCAGTTCTTC.

The CDR3 sequence is CASSDRVNYGYTF. CDR3 sequence (DNA): TGTGCCAGCTCGGACAGGGTTAACTATGGCTACACCTTC. This rearrangement joins TRBV28 to TRBJ1-2; 8 nucleotides align to TRBD1. With V trimmed by 8 bases and J by 1 base, 3 bases remained unmatched. The CDR3 has 13 residues. Germline CDR1 is MDHEN and CDR2 is SYDVKM.

The chain has TRBV4-2 and TRBJ1-1, with D unresolved. V lost 4 bases and J 1 base, leaving 10 bases between the germline ends. This CDR3 has 14 residues. The germline gives CDR1 LGHNA, CDR2 YNFKEQ. The DNA for the CDR3 is TGTGCCAGCAGCCCCCGGGTTGAGAACACTGAAGCTTTCTTT. Amino acids: CASSPRVENTEAFF.

V and J are TRBV19 and TRBJ1-2, with D possibly being TRBD1 (6 bases). V dropped 4 bases and J dropped 8 bases, with 11 bases sitting between them. CDR3 length: 12 residues. The germline V gene has CDR1 LNHDA and CDR2 SQIVND (reference sequence). The CDR3 reads CASSTGGAGYTF. DNA for the CDR3: TGTGCCAGTAGTACGGGGGGGGCCGGCTACACCTTC.

The rearrangement links TRBV5-5 to TRBJ2-2, with D possibly TRBD2 on 5 matching bases. The V gene lost 6 bases and the J gene lost 7 bases, with 10 bases spanning the gap. Germline V lookup: CDR1 SGHKS, CDR2 YYEKEE (reference sequence). The CDR3 runs 12 residues. The CDR3 is CASTWSGGELFF. The DNA of the CDR3 is TGTGCCAGCACTTGGAGCGGCGGGGAGCTGTTTTTT.

The chain is built from TRBV6-1 and TRBJ2-7, with 7 bases matching TRBD1. From germline, CDR1 is MNHNS and CDR2 SASEGT. The junction had 6 bases not matched to a gene; V was cut back by 5 bases and J by 2 bases. The CDR3 length is 14 residues. The CDR3 is CASSPTGTAYEQYF. DNA of the CDR3: TGTGCCAGCAGTCCAACCGGGACAGCCTACGAGCAGTACTTC.

This clonotype showed up just a few times. The CDR3 protein is CASRPRAGQRSQPQHF. CDR3 coding DNA: TGTGCCAGCAGACCCAGGGCAGGACAGCGTAGCCAGCCCCAGCATTTT. V gene TRBV6-1 combines with J gene TRBJ1-5; a possible D gene is TRBD1 (6 bases). The CDR3 extends over 16 amino acids. V shed 6 bases and J shed 7 bases, with 22 bases lying between them. Germline V gene sequence: CDR1 MNHNS, CDR2 SASEGT.